This TCR beta chain was sequenced in a study of T cell responses to AZD1222 COVID-19 vaccine. Study-wide findings and caveats: Spike-specific TCR depth and breadth grew after two AZD1222 doses.

The repertoire was sequenced with immunoSEQ multiplex PCR; TCRdb's copy has only in-frame clones and lacks some. The data hold tens of thousands of clones, with approximately 88% observed a single time. A remark on this clone: Its antigen remains unknown.

With 10 bases removed from V and 4 bases from J, the gap between germline ends came to 26 bases. Germline loops: CDR1 LNHDA, CDR2 SQIVND (reference sequence). This CDR3 region has 17 residues. This receptor was identified in an adult who received the MenACWY meningococcal vaccine as a control. The specimen was peripheral blood, collected 28 days after the second dose of the MenACWY control vaccine. This rearrangement joins TRBV19 to TRBJ1-3; D is undetermined. The CDR3 loop is CANDATGKTWRGNTIYF. As DNA, the CDR3 is TGTGCCAACGATGCGACGGGAAAGACGTGGAGGGGAAACACCATATATTTT.